These 16 T cell receptor beta chains originate from one sample sequenced in a study of cytomegalovirus exposure and HLA in healthy donors. 13 Jbeta primers and 60 Vbeta primers were used for the PCR. The repertoire was sequenced with immunoSEQ multiplex PCR; TCRdb's copy has only in-frame clones and lacks some. The table has some 150,000 clones, approximately 80% seen once. Material: PBMCs. These TCRs come from a woman in her forties in good health and CMV-seropositive.

The chain recombines TRBV19 with TRBJ2-7; tentative D call: TRBD1 (5 bases). The V end lost 3 bases, the J end lost 6 bases, and 12 bases lay between the germline ends. This CDR3 is 13 amino acids long. The germline CDR1 and CDR2 sequences are LNHDA and SQIVND (reference sequence). The CDR3 spells CASSIEGALEQYF. CDR3 sequence (DNA): TGTGCCAGTAGTATTGAAGGGGCGCTCGAGCAGTACTTC.

The chain combines TRBV5-1 with TRBJ2-3; a weak D match, TRBD1 (6 bases). CDR3 length: 14 residues. V was pared by 0 bases and J by 3 bases, with 8 bases between. Germline CDR1 and CDR2: SGHRS and YFSETQ. The CDR3 DNA reads as TGCGCCAGCAGCTTGGCCAGGGGTACAGATACGCAGTATTTT. Its translation is CASSLARGTDTQYF.

CDR3 protein: CASSVGGIYTHGYTF. In DNA form, the CDR3 reads TGCGCCAGTTCCGTGGGGGGAATTTATACCCATGGCTACACCTTC. The rearrangement joins TRBV5-1 to TRBJ1-2; tentatively, D is TRBD1 (5 bases). Per germline, CDR1 SGHRS and CDR2 YFSETQ. This CDR3 region has 15 residues. V gave up 8 bases and J gave up 6 bases, with 23 bases separating them.

A single count supports this clone. V is TRBV27 and J is TRBJ1-4; D not certain. The CDR3 runs 13 residues. From germline, CDR1 is MNHEY and CDR2 SMNVEV (reference sequence). V was shortened by 3 bases and J by 7 bases, with 9 bases between the two germline ends. The CDR3 is CASSLVWAEKLFF. CDR3 DNA: TGTGCCAGCAGTTTGGTTTGGGCTGAAAAACTGTTTTTT.

This clone was seen once. The V call is TRBV5-8, the J call TRBJ2-2; the match to TRBD2 covers 8 bases. The CDR3 sequence is 13 residues long. The V gene's germline CDR1 is SGHTS and CDR2 YDEGEE. Trimming cost V 9 bases and J 1 base; bases outside gene matches: 2. Written as DNA, the CDR3 is TGTGCCACAAGCGGGAGGAACACCGGGGAGCTGTTTTTT. Protein product: CATSGRNTGELFF.

The chain employs TRBV12-5 and TRBJ1-5; 8 bases are a match to TRBD1. The CDR3 extends over 16 amino acids. V was pared by 4 bases and J by 0 bases, with 5 bases of the junction left unmatched. Germline CDR1 is LGHNT and CDR2 is FRNRAP. CDR3: CASGWAGGSSNQPQHF. The CDR3 DNA reads TGTGCTAGTGGTTGGGCAGGGGGCTCTAGCAATCAGCCCCAGCATTTT.

V usage is TRBV28 and J usage is TRBJ1-1, with TRBD1 matching 8 bases. This CDR3 spans 13 amino acids. V lost 6 bases and J lost 6; bases outside the gene matches: 6. Germline CDR1 is MDHEN and CDR2 is SYDVKM. The CDR3 sequence: CASSPDRGPEAFF. The CDR3 nucleotides read TGTGCCAGCAGCCCCGACAGGGGCCCTGAAGCTTTCTTT.

The table lists this clone with a few counts. V and J are TRBV5-1 and TRBJ1-1; 7 bases fit TRBD1. This CDR3 has 14 residues. V gave up 0 bases and J gave up 4 bases; unmatched junction bases: 3. Germline V gene sequence: CDR1 SGHRS, CDR2 YFSETQ. CDR3 in DNA: TGCGCCAGCAGCTTGGGGGACAGAAGCACTGAAGCTTTCTTT. Translation gives CASSLGDRSTEAFF.

The chain links TRBV27 to TRBJ2-1; the D gene is possibly TRBD2 (6 bases). Per the germline V gene, CDR1 is MNHEY and CDR2 is SMNVEV (reference sequence). This CDR3 is built from 12 residues. V gave up 4 bases and J gave up 7 bases, with 8 bases separating them. The CDR3 loop is CASSYRENEQFF. The CDR3 region has the DNA TGTGCCAGCAGTTACCGGGAGAATGAGCAGTTCTTC.

V usage is TRBV6-5 and J usage is TRBJ2-5; 8 nucleotides match TRBD2. The CDR3 is 15 residues long. V gave up 5 bases and J gave up 5 bases; unmatched junction bases: 10. Germline loops: CDR1 MNHEY, CDR2 SVGAGI. The CDR3 protein is CASSRSAGERETQYF. The CDR3 coding sequence is TGTGCCAGCAGTCGATCAGCGGGAGAACGGGAGACCCAGTACTTC.

This rearrangement joins TRBV28 to TRBJ1-2, with D maybe TRBD1 (6 bases). CDR1 MDHEN and CDR2 SYDVKM come from the germline V gene. CDR3 length: 13 amino acids. The ends were cut back, 6 bases at V and 5 bases at J, with 13 bases in the middle. This CDR3 reads CASSLTGPYGYTF. DNA of the CDR3: TGTGCCAGCAGCCTAACAGGGCCTTATGGCTACACCTTC.

This clone has a handful of counts. CDR3 bases: TGTGCCACCAGCAGAGGCGGCCACTACGAGCAGTACTTC. Translated, it gives CATSRGGHYEQYF. This chain joins TRBV15 and TRBJ2-7; no clear D. This CDR3 has 13 residues. The ends were cut back, 1 base at V and 3 bases at J, with 7 bases in the middle. Germline assignment: CDR1 LNHNV and CDR2 YYDKDF (reference sequence).

The sample holds one count of this clone. This chain connects TRBV6-5 to TRBJ1-1; D ambiguous. The CDR3 spans 13 residues. Looked up from germline, CDR1 is MNHEY and CDR2 is SVGAGI. V dropped 5 bases and J dropped 1 base, with 8 bases sitting between them. CDR3 protein: CASSRRQNTEAFF. CDR3 in DNA: TGTGCCAGCAGTCGCCGACAGAACACTGAAGCTTTCTTT.

Details on this clone: At one end, the junction sequence differs from germline, possibly due to a read error. The sample has other DNA sequences that encode this CDR3 too. The V call is TRBV6-5, the J call TRBJ1-5; D remains ambiguous. Germline values: CDR1 MNHEY, CDR2 SVGAGI. CDR3 size: 15 residues. The CDR3 sequence is CASSYDGSSNQPQHF. The CDR3 nucleotides are TGTGCCAGCAGTTACGACGGGAGCAGCAACCAGCCCCAGCATTTT.

This clone was detected only a few times. This chain uses TRBV5-1 with TRBJ2-5; D is unresolved. Germline CDR1 and CDR2: SGHRS and YFSETQ. V was pared by 4 bases and J by 1 base, with 5 bases between. This CDR3 has 12 residues. The CDR3 loop is CASSLTQETQYF. The CDR3 DNA is TGCGCCAGCAGCCTAACCCAAGAGACCCAGTACTTC.

This clone came up once. The chain is built from TRBV6-1 and TRBJ1-4; TRBD1 is a possible D gene (6 bases). V shed 5 bases and J shed 0 bases, with 7 bases lying between them. The CDR3 has 14 amino acids. Germline V gene sequence: CDR1 MNHNS, CDR2 SASEGT. This CDR3 is CASSRTATNEKLFF. The CDR3 region has the DNA TGTGCCAGCAGTAGGACAGCAACTAATGAAAAACTGTTTTTT.